The 24 T cell receptor beta chains given below trace back to one sample, sequenced in a study of blood T cell repertoires in COVID-19. Profiling relied on immunoSEQ multiplex PCR, and the TCRdb table lists in-frame clones only, not all of them. The data hold 280,000 or so clones, with 89% observed a single time. The material sequenced was peripheral blood. The receptors here all came from a woman in her sixties or seventies with acute or convalescent COVID-19.

This chain links TRBV3-1 (or the pseudogene TRBV3-2) with TRBJ2-3; 7 bases match TRBD2. V dropped 4 bases and J dropped 0; count of bases not matched to a gene: 4. Per germline, CDR1 LGHDT and CDR2 YNNKEL (reference sequence). The CDR3 contains 15 residues. CDR3: CASSPFSGSTDTQYF. The CDR3 DNA reads as TGTGCCAGCAGCCCCTTTAGCGGGAGCACAGATACGCAGTATTTT.

The gene calls are TRBV5-1 and TRBJ2-7; 7 nucleotides line up with TRBD1. Germline V gives CDR1 SGHRS, CDR2 YFSETQ. Unmatched junction bases numbered 8, after V lost 4 bases and J lost 4 bases. CDR3 length equals 14 residues. DNA for the CDR3: TGCGCCAGCAGCACGACAGGGATTGTTTACGAGCAGTACTTC. Translating it yields CASSTTGIVYEQYF.

This rearrangement joins TRBV28 to TRBJ1-4, with TRBD1 identical over 9 bases. Trimming took 3 bases from V and 0 from J; bases not matched to a gene: 2. Germline values: CDR1 MDHEN, CDR2 SYDVKM. The length of the CDR3 is 16 residues. CDR3 in DNA: TGTGCCAGCAGTTTGAGACAGGGGGCAACTAATGAAAAACTGTTTTTT. Translated: CASSLRQGATNEKLFF. The full variable domain, completed using reference TRBV28 and TRBJ1-4, is DVKVTQSSRYLVKRTGEKVFLECVQDMDHENMFWYRQDPGLGLRLIYFSYDVKMKEKGDIPEGYSVSREKKERFSLILESASTNQTSMYLCASSLRQGATNEKLFFGSGTQLSVL.

This clone has just one count. The rearrangement uses TRBV28 and TRBJ2-7; 12 bases align to TRBD1. The trim removed 6 bases at V and 4 bases at J, leaving 7 bases unmatched. The germline CDR1 and CDR2 sequences are MDHEN and SYDVKM. This CDR3 has 15 residues. The CDR3: CASRPGTGGTYEQYF. CDR3 nucleotide sequence: TGTGCCAGCAGACCAGGGACAGGGGGCACATACGAGCAGTACTTC.

This clone was counted between two and nine times. V is TRBV3-1 (or the pseudogene TRBV3-2) and J is TRBJ2-1, with TRBD1 identical over 7 bases. CDR1 is LGHDT and CDR2 is YNNKEL in the germline V gene (reference sequence). V gave up 0 bases and J gave up 7 bases; unmatched junction bases: 6. This CDR3 region has 15 residues. The CDR3 loop reads CASSQEGQSWNEQFF. CDR3 bases: TGTGCCAGCAGCCAAGAGGGACAGTCTTGGAATGAGCAGTTCTTC.

V and J are TRBV6-4 and TRBJ2-7, with D possibly being TRBD1 (5 bases). The CDR3 runs 18 residues. The V end was cut by 0 bases, the J end by 4 bases, with 22 bases between. Per germline, CDR1 MRHNA and CDR2 SNTAGT. This CDR3 is CASSDSGWTFRLSYEQYF. The CDR3 region has the DNA TGTGCCAGCAGTGACTCGGGTTGGACATTTCGTCTTTCTTACGAGCAGTACTTC.

This clone appeared once. The V gene is TRBV29-1, the J gene TRBJ2-3, with 7 bases identical to TRBD1. Germline CDR1 and CDR2: SQVTM and ANQGSEA. After removal of 7 bases from V and 7 bases from J, the junction contained 2 bases not matched to a gene. CDR3 length: 10 amino acids. The DNA for the CDR3 is TGCAGCGGACAGGGAAATACGCAGTATTTT. Its protein is CSGQGNTQYF.

This rearrangement joins TRBV11-2 to TRBJ1-6, with D unresolved. With 1 base removed from V and 7 bases from J, the gap between germline ends came to 8 bases. CDR3 length: 14 amino acids. Germline V gives CDR1 SGHAT, CDR2 FQNNGV. The CDR3 region is CASSLGVRNSPLHF. DNA of the CDR3: TGTGCCAGCAGCTTAGGAGTCCGGAATTCACCCCTCCACTTT.

The CDR3 nucleotides are TGTGCCAGCAGCTTAGACATAGCGGGGGGCGGAGAGACCCAGTACTTC. This codes for CASSLDIAGGGETQYF. The chain joins TRBV7-2 to TRBJ2-5, with 10 bases identical to TRBD2. The V and J ends lost 1 base and 4 bases, in that order; junction bases with no gene match: 6. Germline loops: CDR1 SGHTA, CDR2 FQGNSA. The CDR3 has 16 amino acids.

This chain uses TRBV29-1 with TRBJ1-1; TRBD1 aligns across 9 bases. V lost 5 bases, J lost 10 bases, and 2 bases stayed unmatched. The CDR3 is made up of 10 amino acids. Germline V lookup: CDR1 SQVTM, CDR2 ANQGSEA. DNA of the CDR3: TGCAGCGTTTGGACAGGGGCAGCTTTCTTT. It translates to CSVWTGAAFF.

The genes are TRBV6-5 and TRBJ1-2; no clear D. The V and J ends lost 0 bases and 4 bases respectively, with 12 bases between them. Germline V gene sequence: CDR1 MNHEY, CDR2 SVGAGI. The CDR3 loop spans 15 amino acids. CDR3 nucleotides: TGTGCCAGCAGTTACTCTGAACTCGGACTCTATGGCTACACCTTC. This encodes CASSYSELGLYGYTF.

The CDR3 DNA follows: TGCGCCAGCAGCCAGTGGACAGTGACAACTAATGAAAAACTGTTTTTT. It encodes CASSQWTVTTNEKLFF. This chain connects TRBV4-1 to TRBJ1-4, with a possible D match to TRBD1 (6 bases). Germline loops: CDR1 MGHRA, CDR2 YSYEKL. This CDR3 is 16 amino acids long. V was clipped by 3 bases and J by 0 bases, with 11 bases between them.

This chain connects TRBV7-3 to TRBJ2-7, with 9 bases fitting TRBD2. Germline loops: CDR1 SGHTA, CDR2 FQGTGA. The CDR3 has 14 amino acids. The V and J ends lost 3 bases and 4 bases, in that order; junction bases with no gene match: 4. The CDR3 coding sequence is TGTGCCAGCAGCTTTAGCGGGGGTGGGTACGAGCAGTACTTC. Protein: CASSFSGGGYEQYF.

The chain joins TRBV14 to TRBJ2-2; 7 bases agree with TRBD1. V dropped 2 bases and J dropped 0; count of bases not matched to a gene: 3. CDR1 is SGHDN and CDR2 is FVKESK in the germline V gene. The CDR3 is 16 amino acids. The CDR3 protein is CASSQRGGANTGELFF. The CDR3 DNA reads TGTGCCAGCAGCCAACGAGGGGGCGCGAACACCGGGGAGCTGTTTTTT.

A single count supports this clone. The rearrangement joins TRBV28 to TRBJ1-6, with a tentative D call TRBD1 (6 bases). CDR3 size: 14 residues. Germline assignment: CDR1 MDHEN and CDR2 SYDVKM. Trimming shortened V by 4 bases and J by 6 bases, and 10 bases separated the two germline ends. CDR3 DNA sequence: TGTGCCAGCAGTTGGACAGACAGTAATTCACCCCTCCACTTT. Residues: CASSWTDSNSPLHF.

This rearrangement joins TRBV23-1 to TRBJ1-2; D unclear. TRBV23-1 counts as an open reading frame of uncertain function. Between the trimmed V and J ends, which lost 4 bases and 4 bases, there was a span of 13 bases. The CDR3 consists of 14 residues. CDR3 sequence (DNA): TGCGCCAGCAGTCCTCGTGGCGGAAGCTATGGCTACACCTTC. It codes for CASSPRGGSYGYTF.

V and J are TRBV5-4 and TRBJ2-3; 7 bases match TRBD2. The germline CDR1 and CDR2 sequences are SGHNT and YYREEE (reference sequence). The CDR3 covers 15 residues. The trim removed 2 bases at V and 5 bases at J, leaving 8 bases unmatched. DNA for the CDR3: TGTGCCAGCAGCTTATGGGGGAGCGGGGAAGATACGCAGTATTTT. This translates into CASSLWGSGEDTQYF.

The chain couples TRBV6-5 to TRBJ2-2, with D unclear. Germline CDR1 and CDR2: MNHEY and SVGAGI. V lost 4 bases to trimming and J lost 7 bases, with 19 bases between them. This CDR3 spans 16 amino acids. The CDR3 DNA follows: TGTGCCAGCAGTTTACCGCACGGAGACGCGGTCGGGGAGCTGTTTTTT. It yields the protein CASSLPHGDAVGELFF.

This chain uses TRBV7-8 with TRBJ2-1, with 13 bases identical to TRBD2. CDR3 length equals 16 residues. Trimming at V came to 1 base and at J to 8 bases, leaving 5 bases not matched to a gene. Germline V gives CDR1 SGHVS, CDR2 FQNEAQ. Here the CDR3 DNA reads TGTGCCAGCAGCTTAGGGACTAGCGGGAGTAACTATGAGCAGTTCTTC. This translates into CASSLGTSGSNYEQFF.

V and J are TRBV24-1 and TRBJ1-2; possible D gene TRBD1, 5 bases. In germline, CDR1 is KGHDR, CDR2 SFDVKD. Between the trimmed V and J ends, which lost 3 bases and 3 bases, there was a span of 13 bases. CDR3 size: 15 residues. CDR3 in amino acids: CATSDPPQGYYGYTF. As DNA, the CDR3 is TGTGCCACCAGTGATCCCCCCCAGGGATACTATGGCTACACCTTC.

The genes are TRBV6-2 or TRBV6-3 and TRBJ2-7; unclear D gene. Per germline, CDR1 MNHEY and CDR2 SVGEGT. With 5 bases removed from V and 0 bases from J, the gap between germline ends came to 5 bases. There are 12 residues in the CDR3. The CDR3 DNA follows: TGTGCCAGCAGTCTCGGCTCCTACGAGCAGTACTTC. This sequence encodes CASSLGSYEQYF.

This rearrangement joins TRBV5-1 to TRBJ2-7; maybe TRBD2 (5 bases). Trimming left V 0 bases short and J 6 bases short, with 13 bases between. Germline V gene data show CDR1 as SGHRS and CDR2 as YFSETQ. The CDR3 totals 14 residues. As DNA, the CDR3 is TGCGCCAGCAGCTTGGGGGCTAGCTTTAGCGAGCAGTACTTC. Its translation is CASSLGASFSEQYF.

The chain recombines TRBV4-1 with TRBJ1-2; no definite D call. The CDR3 spans 14 residues. The germline CDR1 and CDR2 sequences are MGHRA and YSYEKL. V was trimmed by 0 bases and J by 5 bases, leaving 10 bases between them. CDR3 DNA sequence: TGCGCCAGCAGCCAAGATGCCCCACAGTATGGCTACACCTTC. Amino acids: CASSQDAPQYGYTF.

V is TRBV25-1 and J is TRBJ2-5, with a tentative D call TRBD1 (6 bases). The CDR3 contains 13 residues. Germline V CDR1 and CDR2: MGHDK, SYGVNS. V shed 3 bases and J shed 4 bases, with 9 bases lying between them. The CDR3 here is CASSEGRGETQYF. CDR3 nucleotide sequence: TGTGCCAGCAGTGAGGGCAGGGGAGAGACCCAGTACTTC.